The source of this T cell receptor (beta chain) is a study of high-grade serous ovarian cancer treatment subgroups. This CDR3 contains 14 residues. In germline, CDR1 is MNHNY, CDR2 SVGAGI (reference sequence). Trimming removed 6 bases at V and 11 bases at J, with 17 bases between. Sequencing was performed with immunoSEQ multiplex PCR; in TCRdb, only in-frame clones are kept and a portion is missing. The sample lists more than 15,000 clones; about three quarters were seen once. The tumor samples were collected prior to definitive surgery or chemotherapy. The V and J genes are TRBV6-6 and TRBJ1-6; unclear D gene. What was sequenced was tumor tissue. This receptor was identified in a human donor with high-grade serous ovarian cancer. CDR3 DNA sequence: TGTGCCAGCAGCGAACCAGGACGTGCGGCACCCCTCCACTTT. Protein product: CASSEPGRAAPLHF.